The rows below give T cell receptor beta chains drawn from one sample of a study of OX40 agonist ivuxolimab in advanced cancers. The repertoire was sequenced with immunoSEQ multiplex PCR; TCRdb's copy has only in-frame clones and lacks some. The sample records 50,000 to 75,000 clones, around 86% being singletons. The specimen was CD4+ or CD8+ T cells sorted from blood, collected in a trial of the OX40 agonist ivuxolimab. Receptors originate from an adult with an advanced solid tumor such as melanoma, head and neck, liver or kidney cancer. The CDR3 runs from the conserved cysteine through the conserved F or W.

v_gene,CDR3aa
TRBV9,CASTTRGGQGATGELFF
TRBV7-9,CASSLRAGASHNEQFF
TRBV27,CASSPRQQGETQYF
TRBV4-1,CASSPTLTGELFF
TRBV6-5,CASSGLGAERTQYF
TRBV12-5,CASQNGLMNTEAFF
TRBV28,CASRRWSIAGMFQRYEQYF
TRBV7-2,CASSFWGEQFF
TRBV5-1,CASSFSGGAYTQYF
TRBV14,CASSQQTVAFTEAFF
TRBV9,CASSVAPTFGNTIYF
TRBV12-5,CASAPGQVLDTQYF
TRBV28,CASSLPGLAGVISGANVLTF
TRBV12-5,CASGPTDGIYGYTF
TRBV5-1,CASSWTGTRLYEQYF
TRBV27,CASSLAVGVAYEQYF
TRBV12-5,CASGAWVSPGPYNEQFF
TRBV27,CASRPERGNTEAFF
TRBV29-1,CSVEGVRGRPDTQYF
TRBV19,CASSIDRQGSGQPQHF
TRBV5-8,CASSLGPGVYQAFF
TRBV11-2,CASSPSWGRTDTQYF
TRBV2,CASNQGLSSSYNEQFF
TRBV5-1,CASSSLGGGFDEQYF
TRBV15,CATRLAGMAGELFF
TRBV5-1,CASSVGLQETQYF
TRBV5-1,CASTLFQGNTIYF
TRBV18,CASSPEVNEQFF
TRBV19,CASQSRQGASQPQHF
TRBV6-1,CASSDSGTGIYQPQHF
TRBV6-5,CASNTRGRSYEQYF
TRBV27,CASSYKGLSYNEQFF
TRBV19,CASSPTGRQETQYF
TRBV6-5,CASSLRTDQREKLFF
TRBV6-5,CASRSDYLTNNEQFF
TRBV5-1,CASSLWAKEETQYF
TRBV7-2,CASRYTPGGDTGELFF
TRBV7-9,CASSPKSSGSSYNEQFF
TRBV4-1,CASSQGFRGRVRNTIRGEQFF
TRBV2,CASSARGRLFF
TRBV18,CASSPGTGGYSGNTIYF
TRBV19,CASRVLGQVKETQYF
TRBV19,CASTDGGNTGELFF
TRBV5-4,CASSLGGGNSGNTIYF
TRBV7-8,CASSSATAGANVLTF
TRBV4-2,CASSPWTSGGRTDTQYF
TRBV18,CASSPPGRPKETQYF